A selection of T cell receptor beta chains follows, all from one sample in a study of blood T cell repertoires in COVID-19. Profiling relied on immunoSEQ multiplex PCR, and the TCRdb table lists in-frame clones only, not all of them. The profile shows about 400,000 clones, around nine tenths of them singletons. The specimen was peripheral blood. The source is a human donor in a cohort sampled during active COVID-19. Each CDR3 is given with its conserved first and last residue. Fields, in order: V gene, clone size, D gene, J gene, CDR3 protein, CDR3 DNA. D genes are given only for firm matches. Where a row states a size, it is once, few, many or the class of an expanded clone; other rows omit it.

V: TRBV6-1
size: NA
D: NA
J: TRBJ2-3
CDR3: CASSDRRLGLVSDTQYF
DNA: TGTGCCAGCAGTGATCGGCGGTTGGGACTGGTATCAGATACGCAGTATTTT

V: TRBV4-2
size: few
D: NA
J: TRBJ1-2
CDR3: CASSQEGQTNYGYTF
DNA: TGTGCCAGCAGCCAAGAAGGACAGACTAACTATGGCTACACCTTC

V: TRBV11-3
size: NA
D: TRBD2
J: TRBJ2-1
CDR3: CASSPTTGGRARHEQFF
DNA: TGTGCCAGCAGTCCGACTACTGGCGGGAGGGCCAGGCATGAGCAGTTCTTC

V: TRBV12-5
size: NA
D: NA
J: TRBJ2-3
CDR3: CASGGSGGTDTQYF
DNA: TGTGCTAGTGGGGGGTCGGGGGGCACAGATACGCAGTATTTT

V: TRBV30
size: NA
D: NA
J: TRBJ1-1
CDR3: CAWSVRAEAFF
DNA: TGTGCCTGGAGTGTGCGCGCTGAAGCTTTCTTT

V: TRBV19
size: NA
D: NA
J: TRBJ1-5
CDR3: CASSIGTFPGGNQPQHF
DNA: TGTGCCAGTAGTATTGGGACCTTCCCAGGGGGCAATCAGCCCCAGCATTTT

V: TRBV7-3
size: NA
D: TRBD2
J: TRBJ2-1
CDR3: CASSQTSGGNNEQFF
DNA: TGTGCCAGCAGCCAAACTAGCGGGGGAAACAATGAGCAGTTCTTC

V: TRBV9
size: NA
D: TRBD2
J: TRBJ2-3
CDR3: CASSPRLAADTQYF
DNA: TGTGCCAGCAGCCCTCGACTAGCAGCAGATACGCAGTATTTT

V: TRBV7-9
size: NA
D: TRBD1
J: TRBJ2-7
CDR3: CASSLSRDRRSYEQYF
DNA: TGTGCCAGCAGCTTGTCCCGGGACAGGAGGTCCTACGAGCAGTACTTC

V: TRBV18
size: NA
D: TRBD1
J: TRBJ2-4
CDR3: CASSPPSGTGSKNIQYF
DNA: TGTGCCAGCTCACCTCCTTCCGGGACAGGGTCCAAAAACATTCAGTACTTC

V: TRBV6-2/TRBV6-3
size: NA
D: TRBD2
J: TRBJ2-7
CDR3: CASSSQAGGPLSYEQYF
DNA: TGTGCCAGCAGCTCCCAAGCGGGGGGCCCTCTCTCCTACGAGCAGTACTTC

V: TRBV7-9
size: few
D: TRBD1
J: TRBJ2-7
CDR3: CASSSRTGWTYEQYF
DNA: TGTGCCAGCAGCTCCAGGACAGGGTGGACCTACGAGCAGTACTTC

V: TRBV4-2
size: NA
D: NA
J: TRBJ2-7
CDR3: CASSQDEGRPYEQYF
DNA: TGTGCCAGCAGCCAAGACGAGGGCCGTCCCTACGAGCAGTACTTC

V: TRBV19
size: NA
D: NA
J: TRBJ1-2
CDR3: CASSNPIKDSYGYTF
DNA: TGTGCCAGTAGTAACCCGATAAAGGACAGCTATGGCTACACCTTC

V: TRBV7-3
size: NA
D: NA
J: TRBJ1-1
CDR3: CASSLMTGSTEAFF
DNA: TGTGCCAGCAGCTTAATGACCGGGAGCACTGAAGCTTTCTTT

V: TRBV25-1
size: NA
D: NA
J: TRBJ1-1
CDR3: CASSEGLEAFF
DNA: TGTGCCAGCAGTGAAGGCCTTGAAGCTTTCTTT

V: TRBV2
size: NA
D: NA
J: TRBJ1-2
CDR3: CASIPGRYLANYGYTF
DNA: TGTGCCAGCATTCCGGGGAGGTATTTAGCTAACTATGGCTACACCTTC

V: TRBV7-6
size: NA
D: TRBD1
J: TRBJ2-2
CDR3: CASSPRTGVDGELFF
DNA: TGTGCCAGCAGCCCTCGGACAGGGGTGGACGGGGAGCTGTTTTTT

V: TRBV20-1
size: once
D: TRBD2
J: TRBJ2-7
CDR3: CSASSAWTSGSYEQYF
DNA: TGCAGTGCTAGTTCGGCCTGGACTAGCGGGTCCTACGAGCAGTACTTC

V: TRBV4-1
size: few
D: NA
J: TRBJ2-2
CDR3: CASSQGIASNTGELFF
DNA: TGCGCCAGCAGCCAAGGGATAGCCTCGAACACCGGGGAGCTGTTTTTT

V: TRBV6-6
size: NA
D: TRBD1
J: TRBJ2-5
CDR3: CASSPRIGQVLQETQYF
DNA: TGTGCCAGCAGTCCCAGAATCGGACAGGTGCTACAAGAGACCCAGTACTTC

V: TRBV12-5
size: NA
D: TRBD1
J: TRBJ1-2
CDR3: CASAPTGQGPPNYGYTF
DNA: TGTGCTAGTGCCCCCACGGGACAGGGGCCCCCTAACTATGGCTACACCTTC

V: TRBV5-1
size: NA
D: NA
J: TRBJ2-5
CDR3: CASSPNPTTPYQETQYF
DNA: TGCGCCAGCAGCCCCAATCCAACGACACCGTACCAAGAGACCCAGTACTTC

V: TRBV4-1
size: NA
D: TRBD1
J: TRBJ2-7
CDR3: CASSLGQGAYEQYF
DNA: TGCGCCAGCAGCCTGGGACAGGGGGCCTACGAGCAGTACTTC

V: TRBV6-5
size: NA
D: NA
J: TRBJ1-2
CDR3: CASSLDRSYYGYTF
DNA: TGTGCCAGCAGCCTTGACAGGAGCTACTATGGCTACACCTTC

V: TRBV2
size: NA
D: NA
J: TRBJ1-5
CDR3: CASSEGGARGLTNQPQHF
DNA: TGTGCCAGCAGTGAAGGTGGGGCCAGGGGCCTAACCAATCAGCCCCAGCATTTT

V: TRBV3-1/TRBV3-2
size: NA
D: NA
J: TRBJ2-2
CDR3: CASSPIRTGGELFF
DNA: TGTGCCAGCAGCCCGATTCGAACTGGTGGGGAGCTGTTTTTT

V: TRBV2
size: once
D: NA
J: TRBJ2-7
CDR3: CASSGVGRGLEQYF
DNA: TGTGCCAGCAGTGGGGTCGGTAGGGGACTCGAGCAGTACTTC

V: TRBV3-1/TRBV3-2
size: NA
D: NA
J: TRBJ1-2
CDR3: CASSQESNGYTF
DNA: TGTGCCAGCAGCCAAGAATCTAATGGCTACACCTTC

V: TRBV19
size: NA
D: NA
J: TRBJ1-2
CDR3: CASSIQGGGAYGYTF
DNA: TGTGCCAGTAGTATTCAGGGCGGGGGAGCCTATGGCTACACCTTC

V: TRBV5-1
size: NA
D: NA
J: TRBJ1-1
CDR3: CASSSDQKGAFF
DNA: TGCGCCAGCAGTTCCGATCAAAAGGGGGCTTTCTTT

V: TRBV2
size: NA
D: TRBD1
J: TRBJ2-3
CDR3: CASRVRGPTTDTQYF
DNA: TGTGCCAGCAGAGTAAGGGGGCCAACCACAGATACGCAGTATTTT

V: TRBV15
size: NA
D: NA
J: TRBJ2-1
CDR3: CATSTPVGRYNEQFF
DNA: TGTGCCACCAGCACCCCAGTCGGGAGATACAATGAGCAGTTCTTC

V: TRBV5-1
size: NA
D: TRBD2
J: TRBJ2-1
CDR3: CASMRAGGTGSYNEQFF
DNA: TGCGCCAGTATGAGGGCGGGGGGTACCGGGTCCTACAATGAGCAGTTCTTC

V: TRBV6-5
size: NA
D: TRBD2
J: TRBJ2-7
CDR3: CASRGTSGDYEQYF
DNA: TGTGCCAGCAGGGGGACTAGCGGGGATTACGAGCAGTACTTC

V: TRBV19
size: NA
D: TRBD2
J: TRBJ2-1
CDR3: CASSGGANYNEQFF
DNA: TGTGCCAGTAGCGGGGGGGCGAATTACAATGAGCAGTTCTTC

V: TRBV6-5
size: NA
D: TRBD2
J: TRBJ2-7
CDR3: CASSFTSGEQYF
DNA: TGTGCCAGCAGTTTTACTAGCGGCGAGCAGTACTTC

V: TRBV6-5
size: once
D: TRBD1
J: TRBJ1-4
CDR3: CASSGGFEKLFF
DNA: TGTGCCAGCTCAGGGGGCTTTGAAAAACTGTTTTTT

V: TRBV19
size: NA
D: TRBD1
J: TRBJ1-2
CDR3: CASSSAGTDYGYTF
DNA: TGTGCCAGTAGTTCGGCCGGGACAGACTATGGCTACACCTTC

V: TRBV5-4
size: NA
D: NA
J: TRBJ2-7
CDR3: CASSRKGQSSYEQYF
DNA: TGTGCCAGCAGCCGCAAGGGGCAGTCCTCCTACGAGCAGTACTTC

V: TRBV5-4
size: NA
D: NA
J: TRBJ2-7
CDR3: CASSLGGKYEQYF
DNA: TGTGCCAGCAGCTTGGGAGGGAAGTACGAGCAGTACTTC

V: TRBV5-1
size: NA
D: NA
J: TRBJ2-3
CDR3: CASSLAGGGDTQYF
DNA: TGCGCCAGCAGCTTGGCGGGAGGGGGCGATACGCAGTATTTT

V: TRBV2
size: NA
D: TRBD1
J: TRBJ2-3
CDR3: CASSEWTGITDTQYF
DNA: TGTGCCAGCAGTGAGTGGACAGGGATCACAGATACGCAGTATTTT

V: TRBV9
size: NA
D: NA
J: TRBJ2-3
CDR3: CASSGGGSTDTQYF
DNA: TGTGCCAGCAGCGGGGGGGGCAGCACAGATACGCAGTATTTT

V: TRBV20-1
size: NA
D: TRBD1
J: TRBJ1-6
CDR3: CSASDRDGGSPLHF
DNA: TGCAGTGCTAGTGACAGGGATGGAGGGTCACCCCTCCACTTT

V: TRBV5-1
size: NA
D: NA
J: TRBJ1-6
CDR3: CASSLNTRYSYNSPLHF
DNA: TGCGCCAGCAGCCTCAACACGCGGTACTCCTATAATTCACCCCTCCACTTT

V: TRBV7-8
size: NA
D: NA
J: TRBJ2-7
CDR3: CASSLGLGLRSYEQYF
DNA: TGTGCCAGCAGCTTAGGATTGGGGCTCCGGTCCTACGAGCAGTACTTC

V: TRBV6-5
size: once
D: NA
J: TRBJ1-2
CDR3: CASSRKCYTF
DNA: TGTGCCAGCAGTCGTAAATGCTACACCTTC

V: TRBV6-5
size: NA
D: NA
J: TRBJ1-4
CDR3: CASSHGGSHEKLFF
DNA: TGTGCCAGCAGTCACGGGGGGTCTCATGAAAAACTGTTTTTT

V: TRBV5-4
size: once
D: NA
J: TRBJ2-7
CDR3: CASSSPIGGSYEQYF
DNA: TGTGCCAGCAGCTCGCCCATAGGGGGCTCCTACGAGCAGTACTTC

V: TRBV27
size: NA
D: NA
J: TRBJ2-5
CDR3: CASSKSGQETQYF
DNA: TGTGCCAGCAGTAAAAGCGGACAAGAGACCCAGTACTTC

V: TRBV5-1
size: NA
D: NA
J: TRBJ1-6
CDR3: CASSLGPGSYNSPLHF
DNA: TGCGCCAGCAGCTTGGGTCCAGGGTCCTATAATTCACCCCTCCACTTT

V: TRBV19
size: NA
D: NA
J: TRBJ2-1
CDR3: CASSNPRGTPVYHEQFF
DNA: TGTGCCAGTAGTAACCCCCGGGGGACGCCCGTTTACCATGAGCAGTTCTTC